These T cell receptor beta chains were read from a single sample in a study of cytomegalovirus exposure and HLA in healthy donors. The repertoire was sequenced with immunoSEQ multiplex PCR; TCRdb's copy has only in-frame clones and lacks some. Seen here are fewer than 200,000 clones, about 75% observed once, and the top ten hold less than 5%. The sequencing input was PBMCs. These receptors all come from a male donor in good health and CMV-seronegative. CDR3s include the opening cysteine and the closing phenylalanine or tryptophan. D genes are given only for firm matches. Expanded clones are given a class, and other clones once, few, many or no size at all.

cdr3_aa: CASSFYPGLANTGELFF
cdr3_nt: TGTGCCAGCAGCTTTTACCCAGGGTTGGCGAACACCGGGGAGCTGTTTTTT
v_call: TRBV7-9
d_call: .
clone_size: .
j_call: TRBJ2-2

cdr3_aa: CASSLESGVDTQYF
cdr3_nt: TGTGCCAGCAGCTTGGAGTCAGGGGTGGATACGCAGTATTTT
v_call: TRBV5-6
d_call: .
clone_size: few
j_call: TRBJ2-3

cdr3_aa: CASSQGHNTGELFF
cdr3_nt: TGCGCCAGCAGTCAGGGACACAACACCGGGGAGCTGTTTTTT
v_call: TRBV5-1
d_call: .
clone_size: few
j_call: TRBJ2-2

cdr3_aa: CASSLMGLHLSGNTIYF
cdr3_nt: TGCGCCAGCAGTCTGATGGGGCTCCACCTCTCTGGAAACACCATATATTTT
v_call: TRBV5-1
d_call: .
clone_size: .
j_call: TRBJ1-3

cdr3_aa: CASSLVGGGVNTQYF
cdr3_nt: TGCGCCAGCAGCTTGGTCGGAGGGGGCGTCAATACGCAGTATTTT
v_call: TRBV5-1
d_call: .
clone_size: .
j_call: TRBJ2-3

cdr3_aa: CASSPSGSYQETQYF
cdr3_nt: TGTGCCAGCAGCCCAAGCGGGTCGTACCAAGAGACCCAGTACTTC
v_call: TRBV7-9
d_call: .
clone_size: .
j_call: TRBJ2-5

cdr3_aa: CASSLDRGMSEQFF
cdr3_nt: TGCGCCAGCAGCTTGGACAGGGGGATGAGTGAGCAGTTCTTC
v_call: TRBV5-1
d_call: TRBD1
clone_size: .
j_call: TRBJ2-1

cdr3_aa: CASSSYTDTQYF
cdr3_nt: TGCGCCAGCAGCTCGTACACAGATACGCAGTATTTT
v_call: TRBV5-1
d_call: .
clone_size: .
j_call: TRBJ2-3

cdr3_aa: CASSYRQGLADTQYF
cdr3_nt: TGTGCCAGCAGCTACCGACAGGGGCTGGCAGATACGCAGTATTTT
v_call: TRBV5-5
d_call: TRBD1
clone_size: .
j_call: TRBJ2-3

cdr3_aa: CASSLAGSSYEQYF
cdr3_nt: TGCGCCAGCAGCTTGGCCGGGAGCTCCTACGAGCAGTACTTC
v_call: TRBV5-1
d_call: .
clone_size: .
j_call: TRBJ2-7

cdr3_aa: CASRKGLAGFGTQYF
cdr3_nt: TGTGCCAGCAGGAAAGGTCTAGCGGGTTTTGGGACCCAGTACTTC
v_call: TRBV6-1
d_call: TRBD2
clone_size: .
j_call: TRBJ2-5

cdr3_aa: CASSPGTENIQYF
cdr3_nt: TGTGCCAGCAGCCCCGGGACAGAAAACATTCAGTACTTC
v_call: TRBV5-4
d_call: TRBD1
clone_size: .
j_call: TRBJ2-4

cdr3_aa: CASSQEQGYEQYF
cdr3_nt: TGCGCCAGCAGCCAAGAGCAGGGTTATGAGCAGTACTTC
v_call: TRBV4-1
d_call: .
clone_size: .
j_call: TRBJ2-7

cdr3_aa: CASSLGTGGQYEQYF
cdr3_nt: TGTGCCAGCAGCTTAGGAACAGGGGGTCAATACGAGCAGTACTTC
v_call: TRBV7-6
d_call: TRBD1
clone_size: once
j_call: TRBJ2-7

cdr3_aa: CASSVEGGGGSTDTQYF
cdr3_nt: TGTGCCAGCAGCGTAGAAGGGGGGGGTGGTAGCACAGATACGCAGTATTTT
v_call: TRBV9
d_call: .
clone_size: .
j_call: TRBJ2-3

cdr3_aa: CASSYSGSKADTQYF
cdr3_nt: TGTGCCAGCAGTTACTCAGGGAGTAAGGCAGATACGCAGTATTTT
v_call: TRBV6-5
d_call: .
clone_size: .
j_call: TRBJ2-3

cdr3_aa: CASSSAGTLAKNIQYF
cdr3_nt: TGTGCCAGCAGTTCAGCGGGGACCCTAGCCAAAAACATTCAGTACTTC
v_call: TRBV28
d_call: TRBD2
clone_size: .
j_call: TRBJ2-4

cdr3_aa: CASKAASTDTQYF
cdr3_nt: TGTGCCAGCAAAGCGGCTTCCACAGATACGCAGTATTTT
v_call: TRBV6-1
d_call: .
clone_size: .
j_call: TRBJ2-3

cdr3_aa: CSVGQGASSGAHEQYF
cdr3_nt: TGCAGCGTGGGACAGGGCGCGTCTAGCGGGGCCCACGAGCAGTACTTC
v_call: TRBV29-1
d_call: .
clone_size: .
j_call: TRBJ2-7

cdr3_aa: CASRLAGGPGEQYF
cdr3_nt: TGTGCCAGCAGATTAGCGGGAGGGCCCGGCGAGCAGTACTTC
v_call: TRBV27
d_call: TRBD2
clone_size: .
j_call: TRBJ2-7

cdr3_aa: CASSQGGRGEKLFF
cdr3_nt: TGCGCCAGCAGCCAAGGGGGCAGGGGTGAAAAACTGTTTTTT
v_call: TRBV4-1
d_call: .
clone_size: once
j_call: TRBJ1-4

cdr3_aa: CASSGTGDEGYTF
cdr3_nt: TGCGCCAGCAGCGGGACAGGGGATGAGGGCTACACCTTC
v_call: TRBV5-1
d_call: TRBD1
clone_size: .
j_call: TRBJ1-2

cdr3_aa: CSASHENIQYF
cdr3_nt: TGCAGTGCTAGTCATGAAAACATTCAGTACTTC
v_call: TRBV20-1
d_call: .
clone_size: .
j_call: TRBJ2-4

cdr3_aa: CASSSGTGGRGKLFF
cdr3_nt: TGTGCCAGCAGCTCCGGGACAGGGGGAAGGGGAAAACTGTTTTTT
v_call: TRBV28
d_call: TRBD1
clone_size: .
j_call: TRBJ1-4

cdr3_aa: CASSDTDYGYTF
cdr3_nt: TGTGCCAGCAGCGATACAGATTATGGCTACACCTTC
v_call: TRBV7-9
d_call: .
clone_size: few
j_call: TRBJ1-2

cdr3_aa: CASSPRQTASSYNEQFF
cdr3_nt: TGTGCCAGCAGTCCCCGCCAGACAGCGAGCTCCTACAATGAGCAGTTCTTC
v_call: TRBV2
d_call: .
clone_size: .
j_call: TRBJ2-1

cdr3_aa: CAWADRSYEQYF
cdr3_nt: TGTGCCTGGGCGGACAGGTCCTACGAGCAGTACTTC
v_call: TRBV30
d_call: TRBD1
clone_size: .
j_call: TRBJ2-7

cdr3_aa: CASSFRGQAYEQYF
cdr3_nt: TGCGCCAGCAGCTTTCGAGGACAGGCCTACGAGCAGTACTTC
v_call: TRBV5-1
d_call: TRBD1
clone_size: .
j_call: TRBJ2-7

cdr3_aa: CASSQDSAGMRYGYTF
cdr3_nt: TGCGCCAGCAGCCAAGATTCGGCAGGGATGAGGTATGGCTACACCTTC
v_call: TRBV4-3
d_call: .
clone_size: .
j_call: TRBJ1-2

cdr3_aa: CASSSEGTASTDTQYF
cdr3_nt: TGTGCCAGCAGCTCCGAAGGGACAGCTAGCACAGATACGCAGTATTTT
v_call: TRBV13
d_call: TRBD1
clone_size: once
j_call: TRBJ2-3

cdr3_aa: CASSKGTGNQETQYF
cdr3_nt: TGTGCCAGCAGCAAAGGGACAGGGAACCAAGAGACCCAGTACTTC
v_call: TRBV7-9
d_call: TRBD1
clone_size: .
j_call: TRBJ2-5

cdr3_aa: CASSPGGGELFF
cdr3_nt: TGTGCCAGCAGCCCCGGTGGCGGGGAGCTGTTTTTT
v_call: TRBV5-4
d_call: .
clone_size: .
j_call: TRBJ2-2

cdr3_aa: CASSQGDFQHEQFF
cdr3_nt: TGTGCCAGCAGCCAAGGGGACTTTCAACATGAGCAGTTCTTC
v_call: TRBV4-2
d_call: .
clone_size: .
j_call: TRBJ2-1